This TCR beta chain was observed in a study of cytomegalovirus exposure and HLA in healthy donors. Comment on this clone: Its antigen remains unknown.

General study points: A later analysis associated about 18,000 TCR beta sequences with HLA alleles at a 0.05 false discovery rate. Common viral pathogens were later found to be apparently linked to several of the most significant clusters.

The PCR was carried out with 60 Vbeta primers and 13 Jbeta primers. The repertoire was sequenced with immunoSEQ multiplex PCR; TCRdb's copy has only in-frame clones and lacks some. The table shows roughly 200,000 clones, with 80% occurring only once. The sequencing input was PBMCs. The source is a man in his forties or fifties in good health and CMV-seronegative.

CDR3: CATRLTGVSYEQYF. CDR3 coding DNA: TGTGCCACCAGACTAACGGGGGTCTCCTACGAGCAGTACTTC. The chain has TRBV6-6 and TRBJ2-5; a possible D gene is TRBD2 (6 bases). TRBJ2-7 matches the DNA end more closely, so the J call is doubtful. Per germline, CDR1 MNHNY and CDR2 SVGAGI (reference sequence). This CDR3 spans 14 amino acids.